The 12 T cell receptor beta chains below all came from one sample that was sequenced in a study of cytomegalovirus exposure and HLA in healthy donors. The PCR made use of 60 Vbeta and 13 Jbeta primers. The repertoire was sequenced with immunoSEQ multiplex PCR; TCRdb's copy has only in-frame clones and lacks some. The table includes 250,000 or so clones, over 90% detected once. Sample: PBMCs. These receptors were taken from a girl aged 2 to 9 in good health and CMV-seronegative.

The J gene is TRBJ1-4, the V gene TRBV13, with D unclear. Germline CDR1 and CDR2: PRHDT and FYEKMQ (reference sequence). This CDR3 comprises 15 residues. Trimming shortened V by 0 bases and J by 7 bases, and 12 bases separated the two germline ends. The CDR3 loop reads CASSLGRGDGEKLFF. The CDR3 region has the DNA TGTGCCAGCAGCTTAGGTCGGGGAGATGGTGAAAAACTGTTTTTT.

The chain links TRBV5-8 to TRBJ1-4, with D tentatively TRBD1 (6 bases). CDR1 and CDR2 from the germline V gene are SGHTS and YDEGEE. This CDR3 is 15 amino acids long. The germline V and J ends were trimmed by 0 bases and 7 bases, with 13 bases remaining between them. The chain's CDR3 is CASSLGAARGEKLFF. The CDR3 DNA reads TGTGCCAGCAGCTTGGGGGCAGCCAGGGGTGAAAAACTGTTTTTT. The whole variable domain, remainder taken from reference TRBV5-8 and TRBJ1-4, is EAGVTQSPTHLIKTRGQQATLRCSPISGHTSVYWYQQALGLGLQFLLWYDEGEERNRGNFPPRFSGRQFPNYSSELNVNALELEDSALYLCASSLGAARGEKLFFGSGTQLSVL.

CDR3 sequence (DNA): TGCGCCAGCAGCTTTATCCCCGGGGGGGCCTACGAGCAGTACTTC. It encodes CASSFIPGGAYEQYF. The V call is TRBV5-1, the J call TRBJ2-7, with 8 bases lining up with TRBD2. Per the germline V gene, CDR1 is SGHRS and CDR2 is YFSETQ. The CDR3 runs 15 residues. The junction had 6 bases not matched to a gene; V was cut back by 2 bases and J by 2 bases.

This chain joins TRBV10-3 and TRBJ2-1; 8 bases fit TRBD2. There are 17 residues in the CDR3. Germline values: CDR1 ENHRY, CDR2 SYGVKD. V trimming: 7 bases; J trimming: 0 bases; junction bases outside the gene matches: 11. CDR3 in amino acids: CAIMTPGGPSSYNEQFF. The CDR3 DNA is TGTGCCATCATGACCCCGGGGGGGCCGAGCTCCTACAATGAGCAGTTCTTC.

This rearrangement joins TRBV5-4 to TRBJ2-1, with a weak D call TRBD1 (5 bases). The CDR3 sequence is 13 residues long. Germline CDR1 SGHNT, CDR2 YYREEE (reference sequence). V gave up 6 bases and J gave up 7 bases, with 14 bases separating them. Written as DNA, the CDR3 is TGTGCCAGCACTCTGGGCCAGGGTAATGAGCAGTTCTTC. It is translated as CASTLGQGNEQFF.

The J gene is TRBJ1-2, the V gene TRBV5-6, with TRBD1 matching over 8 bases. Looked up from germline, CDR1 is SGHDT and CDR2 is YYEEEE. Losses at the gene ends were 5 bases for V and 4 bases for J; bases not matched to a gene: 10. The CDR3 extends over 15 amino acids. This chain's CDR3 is CASSPTLGQGYGYTF. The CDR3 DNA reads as TGTGCCAGCAGTCCCACACTAGGACAGGGCTATGGCTACACCTTC.

The CDR3 DNA sequence: TGTGCCATCAGCGACCTGGGGGGTCTCTATGGCTACACCTTC. It encodes CAISDLGGLYGYTF. The gene calls are TRBV10-3 and TRBJ1-2; a possible D gene is TRBD1 (5 bases). Looked up from germline, CDR1 is ENHRY and CDR2 is SYGVKD. V lost 6 bases to trimming and J lost 4 bases, with 15 bases between them. This CDR3 has 14 amino acids.

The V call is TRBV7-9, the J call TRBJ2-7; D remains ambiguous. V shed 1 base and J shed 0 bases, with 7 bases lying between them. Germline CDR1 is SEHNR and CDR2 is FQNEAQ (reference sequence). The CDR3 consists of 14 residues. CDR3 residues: CASSLVQYSYEQYF. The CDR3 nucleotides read TGTGCCAGCAGCTTAGTCCAGTACTCCTACGAGCAGTACTTC.

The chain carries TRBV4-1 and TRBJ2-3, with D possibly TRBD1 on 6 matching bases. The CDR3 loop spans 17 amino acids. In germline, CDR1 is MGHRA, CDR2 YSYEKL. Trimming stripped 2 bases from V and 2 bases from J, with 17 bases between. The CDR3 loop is CASSQPDRLTLTDTQYF. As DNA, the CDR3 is TGCGCCAGCAGCCAACCTGACAGGCTCACCCTCACAGATACGCAGTATTTT.

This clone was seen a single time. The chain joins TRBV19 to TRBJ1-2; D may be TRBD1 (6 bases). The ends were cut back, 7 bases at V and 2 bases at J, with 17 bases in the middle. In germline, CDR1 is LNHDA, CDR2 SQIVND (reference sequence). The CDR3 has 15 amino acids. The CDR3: CASISEGRGNYGYTF. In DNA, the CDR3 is TGTGCCAGTATCAGTGAGGGCAGGGGAAACTATGGCTACACCTTC.

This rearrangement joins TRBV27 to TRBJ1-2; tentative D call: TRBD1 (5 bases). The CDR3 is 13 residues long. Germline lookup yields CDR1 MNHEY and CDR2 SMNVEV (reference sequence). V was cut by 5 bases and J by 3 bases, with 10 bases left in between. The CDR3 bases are TGTGCCAGCAGTCAGGGTCTCGACTATGGCTACACCTTC. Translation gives CASSQGLDYGYTF.

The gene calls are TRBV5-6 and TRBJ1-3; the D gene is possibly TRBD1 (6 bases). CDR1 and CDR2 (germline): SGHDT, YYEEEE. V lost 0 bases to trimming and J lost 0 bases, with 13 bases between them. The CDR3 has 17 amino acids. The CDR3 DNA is TGTGCCAGCAGCTTGGCCCGACAGGAGCGCTCTGGAAACACCATATATTTT. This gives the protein CASSLARQERSGNTIYF.